Following are 3 T cell receptor beta chains from one sample sequenced in a study of blood T cell repertoires in COVID-19 (dated by TCRdb to the early 2020s). The protocol used for the library was the immunoSEQ multiplex PCR assay. The table comes from immuneACCESS by way of TCRdb, which keeps in-frame sequences with V and J called. Part of the clones is missing from these tables; in studies checked, under half for an unresolved V gene and the rest for unknown reasons. The sample profile shows approximately 91,000 clones; about 85% of them were found once. 4% to 5.5% of the sample lies in the top ten. Sequencing was done on a sample of peripheral blood. All receptors derive from a man between 65 and 85 years old with acute or convalescent COVID-19.

The chain employs TRBV6-5 and TRBJ1-5; possibly TRBD1 for D (5 bases). V lost 8 bases and J lost 4, with 9 bases in between. The CDR3 extends over 12 amino acids. CDR1 and CDR2 (germline): MNHEY, SVGAGI. The CDR3: CASGGGNQPQHF. The CDR3 DNA is TGTGCCAGCGGGGGGGGTAATCAGCCCCAGCATTTT.

This chain joins TRBV4-1 and TRBJ2-4; 7 bases are shared with TRBD2. CDR1 is MGHRA, CDR2 YSYEKL, per germline. The CDR3 spans 15 residues. V shed 4 bases and J 7 bases; nucleotides not matched to a gene: 10. The CDR3 protein is CASSPLRQGGNIQYF. The CDR3 DNA reads as TGCGCCAGCAGCCCGCTCCGGCAGGGAGGGAACATTCAGTACTTC.

This chain's CDR3 is CASSLKGAGFFTDTQYF. The CDR3 bases are TGTGCCAGCAGCTTAAAGGGGGCAGGATTTTTCACAGATACGCAGTATTTT. The chain has TRBV7-6 and TRBJ2-3; 7 bases are a match to TRBD1. Trimming removed 2 bases from V and 2 bases from J; junction bases left unmatched: 10. Germline V gives CDR1 SGHVS, CDR2 FNYEAQ. This CDR3 has 17 residues.